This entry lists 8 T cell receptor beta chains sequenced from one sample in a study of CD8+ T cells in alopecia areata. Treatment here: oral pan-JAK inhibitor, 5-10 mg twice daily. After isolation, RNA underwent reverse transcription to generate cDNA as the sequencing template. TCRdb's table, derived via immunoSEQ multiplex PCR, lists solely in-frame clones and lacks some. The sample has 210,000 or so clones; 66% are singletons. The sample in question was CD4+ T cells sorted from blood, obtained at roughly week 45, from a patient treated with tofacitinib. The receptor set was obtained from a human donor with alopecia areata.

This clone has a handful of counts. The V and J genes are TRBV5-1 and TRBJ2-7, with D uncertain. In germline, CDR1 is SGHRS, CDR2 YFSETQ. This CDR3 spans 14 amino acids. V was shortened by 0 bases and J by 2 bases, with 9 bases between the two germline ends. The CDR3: CASSLGDPTYEQYF. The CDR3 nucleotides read TGCGCCAGCAGCTTGGGCGACCCGACCTACGAGCAGTACTTC.

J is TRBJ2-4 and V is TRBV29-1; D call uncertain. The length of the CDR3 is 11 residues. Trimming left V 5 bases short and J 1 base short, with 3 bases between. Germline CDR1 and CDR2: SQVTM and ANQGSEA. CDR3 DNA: TGCAGCGTTAATGCCAAAAACATTCAGTACTTC. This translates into CSVNAKNIQYF. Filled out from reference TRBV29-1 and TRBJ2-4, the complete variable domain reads SAVISQKPSRDICQRGTSLTIQCQVDSQVTMMFWYRQQPGQSLTLIATANQGSEATYESGFVIDKFPISRPNLTFSTLTVSNMSPEDSSIYLCSVNAKNIQYFGAGTRLSVL.

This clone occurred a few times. CDR3 protein: CATFSGQGRSNQPQHF. The CDR3 DNA sequence: TGTGCCACCTTCTCGGGACAGGGGCGTAGCAATCAGCCCCAGCATTTT. The chain is built from TRBV10-3 and TRBJ1-5; TRBD1 matches 10 bases. V gave up 10 bases and J gave up 0 bases; unmatched junction bases: 9. The CDR3 sequence is 16 residues long. The germline gives CDR1 ENHRY, CDR2 SYGVKD.

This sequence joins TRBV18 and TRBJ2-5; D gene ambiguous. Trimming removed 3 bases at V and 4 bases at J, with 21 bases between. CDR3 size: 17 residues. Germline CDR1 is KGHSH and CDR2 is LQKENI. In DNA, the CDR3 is TGTGCCAGCTCACCCCTTCGGCAGTGGGTTCTGCTAGAGACCCAGTACTTC. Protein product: CASSPLRQWVLLETQYF.

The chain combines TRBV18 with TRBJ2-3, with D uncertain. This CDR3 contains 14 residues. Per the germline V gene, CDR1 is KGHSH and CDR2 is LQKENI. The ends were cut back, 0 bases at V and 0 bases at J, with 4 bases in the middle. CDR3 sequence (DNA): TGTGCCAGCTCACCACCTTCTAGCACAGATACGCAGTATTTT. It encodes CASSPPSSTDTQYF.

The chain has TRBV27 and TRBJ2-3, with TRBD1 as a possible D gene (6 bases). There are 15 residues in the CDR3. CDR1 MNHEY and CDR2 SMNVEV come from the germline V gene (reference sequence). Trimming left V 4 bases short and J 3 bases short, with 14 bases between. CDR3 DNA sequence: TGTGCCAGCAGTTCCCCACAGGGTGCAACAGATACGCAGTATTTT. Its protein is CASSSPQGATDTQYF.

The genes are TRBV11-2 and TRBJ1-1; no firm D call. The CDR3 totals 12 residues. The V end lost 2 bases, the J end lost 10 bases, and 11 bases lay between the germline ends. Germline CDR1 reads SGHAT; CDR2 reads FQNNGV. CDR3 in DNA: TGTGCCAGCAGCTTATCTCTCAAGGGAGCTTTCTTT. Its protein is CASSLSLKGAFF.

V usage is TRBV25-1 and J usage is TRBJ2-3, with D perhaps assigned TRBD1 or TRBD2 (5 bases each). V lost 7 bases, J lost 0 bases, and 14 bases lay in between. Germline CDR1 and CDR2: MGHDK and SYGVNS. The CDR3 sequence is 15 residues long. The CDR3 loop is CASTPGGGSTDTQYF. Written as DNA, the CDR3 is TGTGCCAGCACCCCTGGTGGGGGTAGCACAGATACGCAGTATTTT. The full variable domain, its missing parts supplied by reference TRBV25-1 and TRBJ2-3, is EADIYQTPRYLVIGTGKKITLECSQTMGHDKMYWYQQDPGMELHLIHYSYGVNSTEKGDLSSESTVSRIRTEHFPLTLESARPSHTSQYLCASTPGGGSTDTQYFGPGTRLTVL.